These T cell receptor beta chains were read from a single sample in a study of CD8+ T cells in alopecia areata. Clones were read by immunoSEQ multiplex PCR, and TCRdb kept only the in-frame ones, dropping some. The profile covers roughly 190,000 clones, with approximately 56% appearing a single time and around 0.7% taken by the ten largest. Sequencing used CD4+ T cells sorted from blood, obtained at week 4, from a patient treated with tofacitinib. All receptors come from a human donor with alopecia areata. CDR3s include the opening cysteine and the closing phenylalanine or tryptophan. Fields, in order: CDR3 DNA, CDR3 protein, clone size, V gene, D gene, J gene. The D gene is left open where the match is weak. Size is stated for part of the rows, as once, few or many counts, or as a class when the clone is expanded.

TGTGCCAGCAGCCCACGTACTAGAGGAGGAGAGACCCAGTACTTC CASSPRTRGGETQYF NA TRBV7-2 NA TRBJ2-5
TGCAGCGTTGAAGATCCTGGGGGAAACACCATATATTTT CSVEDPGGNTIYF few TRBV29-1 NA TRBJ1-3
TGTGCCAGCAGCTTAGCTGACTATGGCTACACCTTC CASSLADYGYTF NA TRBV7-2 NA TRBJ1-2
TGTGCCTGGAGACCCTTCGGACACCCGGTGGACACTGAAGCTTTCTTT CAWRPFGHPVDTEAFF NA TRBV30 NA TRBJ1-1
TGCAGCGTCACCCTGGGAGCGGGAGTCTCCTACAATGAGCAGTTCTTC CSVTLGAGVSYNEQFF NA TRBV29-1 TRBD2 TRBJ2-1
TGTGCCAGCAGACTCCGACAGGGCGTAGAGCAGTACTTC CASRLRQGVEQYF once TRBV6-6 TRBD1 TRBJ2-7
TGTGCCAGCAGCGTTTCAGCGACCCAAGAGACCCAGTACTTC CASSVSATQETQYF NA TRBV9 NA TRBJ2-5
TGTGCCAGCAGCCCAGCGGGGCCGAACACCGGGGAGCTGTTTTTT CASSPAGPNTGELFF NA TRBV7-6 TRBD2 TRBJ2-2
TGTGCCTGGAGTACTCCGGAACGGAGGGGCTATGGCTACACCTTC CAWSTPERRGYGYTF NA TRBV30 NA TRBJ1-2
TGTGCCAGCAGCTCCCAGGGTAGTAGCAATCAGCCCCAGCATTTT CASSSQGSSNQPQHF NA TRBV11-2 NA TRBJ1-5
TGTGCCAGCAGCGTAGATCTAGCGGGCCGCACAGATACGCAGTATTTT CASSVDLAGRTDTQYF NA TRBV9 TRBD2 TRBJ2-3
TGTGCCAGCAGCCGGGACCGCGAAAAACTGTTTTTT CASSRDREKLFF NA TRBV7-9 NA TRBJ1-4
TGTGCCAGCAGCCCCCGGGCGGTGTCTAGCTGGGAGAGGTGGGCCAAAAACATTCAGTACTTC CASSPRAVSSWERWAKNIQYF once TRBV27 NA TRBJ2-4
TGCGCCAGCAGCCAACTAAGCGGGAGGGACTACGAGCAGTACTTC CASSQLSGRDYEQYF NA TRBV4-3 TRBD2 TRBJ2-7
TGTGCCTGGAGTCTTACCACCGCCGGGGAGCTGTTTTTT CAWSLTTAGELFF NA TRBV30 NA TRBJ2-2
TGTGCCAGCAGCGTAGTCGCGAACACCGGGGAGCTGTTTTTT CASSVVANTGELFF NA TRBV9 NA TRBJ2-2
TGTGCCAGCACCAGAAACCAGGAGCAGTACTTC CASTRNQEQYF few TRBV7-9 NA TRBJ2-7
TGTGCTAGTGGTTTCGGCGAGGCCCGAACGCAGTATTTT CASGFGEARTQYF NA TRBV12-5 NA TRBJ2-3
TGTGCCAGCAGCGTAGTCGGGAGCGCCCCCACCGGGGAGCTGTTTTTT CASSVVGSAPTGELFF NA TRBV9 NA TRBJ2-2
TGCGCCAGCAGCGCTGGGCCCGGCCGGAACACTGAAGCTTTCTTT CASSAGPGRNTEAFF NA TRBV5-1 NA TRBJ1-1
TGTGCCAGCAATACCGGGGGTATCACTGAAGCTTTCTTT CASNTGGITEAFF NA TRBV2 NA TRBJ1-1
TGTGCCAGCAGCCCGCCGGGGTACGAGCAGTACTTC CASSPPGYEQYF few TRBV7-6 NA TRBJ2-7
TGTGCCTGGAGTCCCACAGGGGGTGAAGCTTTCTTT CAWSPTGGEAFF few TRBV30 TRBD1 TRBJ1-1